The next 27 T cell receptor beta chains were all read from a single sample in a study of post-analysis software for immune sequencing data. Whole-study findings and limits: Patients carried a handful of TRBV segments more frequently than controls did, and TRBV5-6, TRBV5-1 and TRBV20-1 were among them.

Incorporated into the TCR beta cDNA libraries were unique molecular identifiers, which served to reduce PCR and sequencing biases. TCRdb passed the PCR reads through MiXCR, listing each CDR3 protein once. Of more than 450,000 distinct CDR3 sequences detected, around 34% appear once; the ten largest clones hold about 5.6%. These receptors are not linked to any known antigen. Sequenced input: blood. The receptors stem from a girl between 2 and 17 years old with multiple sclerosis.

This chain links TRBV7-2 with TRBJ1-1; D may be TRBD1 (5 bases). V was shortened by 5 bases and J by 8 bases, with 21 bases between the two germline ends. CDR3 length: 15 amino acids. CDR1 and CDR2 from the germline V gene are SGHTA and FQGNSA. CDR3 protein: CASSPRGGWETEAFF. As DNA, the CDR3 is TGTGCCAGCAGCCCCCGGGGGGGATGGGAAACCGAAGCTTTCTTT.

The chain joins TRBV2 to TRBJ2-3; 10 nucleotides line up with TRBD2. With V trimmed by 0 bases and J by 7 bases, 13 bases remained unmatched. The germline V gene encodes CDR1 SNHLY and CDR2 FYNNEI. There are 18 residues in the CDR3. The CDR3 is CASSEALSGLAVLNTQYF. CDR3 nucleotide sequence: TGTGCCAGCAGTGAAGCGCTTAGTGGACTAGCGGTACTAAATACGCAGTATTTT.

This clonotype has only a few counts. V is TRBV5-1 and J is TRBJ2-5; TRBD2 agrees at 8 bases. The junction had 4 bases not matched to a gene; V was cut back by 1 base and J by 2 bases. CDR3 length: 15 amino acids. The germline V gene has CDR1 SGHRS and CDR2 YFSETQ. This CDR3 is CASSLWRGVQETQYF. CDR3 in DNA: TGCGCCAGCAGCTTGTGGCGGGGGGTTCAAGAGACCCAGTACTTC.

The CDR3 DNA follows: TGCAGCGTTCCACAAGGGCGACAGACGTCGGAGACCCAGTACTTC. Encoded protein: CSVPQGRQTSETQYF. The V and J genes are TRBV29-1 and TRBJ2-5, with D possibly TRBD1 on 5 matching bases. This CDR3 region has 15 residues. V was clipped by 5 bases and J by 5 bases, with 21 bases between them. Germline V lookup: CDR1 SQVTM, CDR2 ANQGSEA. The full variable domain, completed using reference TRBV29-1 and TRBJ2-5, is SAVISQKPSRDICQRGTSLTIQCQVDSQVTMMFWYRQQPGQSLTLIATANQGSEATYESGFVIDKFPISRPNLTFSTLTVSNMSPEDSSIYLCSVPQGRQTSETQYFGPGTRLLVL.

The CDR3 region is CASSGGTPEQFF. For the CDR3, the DNA is TGTGCCAGCAGTGGCGGGACCCCTGAGCAGTTCTTC. V and J are TRBV6-5 and TRBJ2-1, with a weak D call TRBD2 (6 bases). With 5 bases removed from V and 9 bases from J, the gap between germline ends came to 11 bases. The CDR3 has 12 residues. The germline CDR1 and CDR2 sequences are MNHEY and SVGAGI.

There are a few counts of this clonotype. J is TRBJ2-5 and V is TRBV28; possibly TRBD2 for D (6 bases). The CDR3 contains 13 residues. In germline, CDR1 is MDHEN, CDR2 SYDVKM. V was pared by 5 bases and J by 4 bases, with 11 bases between. The CDR3 nucleotides read TGTGCCAGCAGTAATGGGGGGAGAGAGACCCAGTACTTC. Its protein is CASSNGGRETQYF.

The chain combines TRBV15 with TRBJ2-2; 8 nucleotides align to TRBD1. CDR3 length: 15 amino acids. Germline V gene sequence: CDR1 LNHNV, CDR2 YYDKDF (reference sequence). J lost 3 bases, V lost 0 bases, and 0 bases had no gene match. The CDR3 sequence is CATSREQGDTGELFF. CDR3 nucleotide sequence: TGTGCCACCAGCAGAGAACAGGGGGACACCGGGGAGCTGTTTTTT.

This chain links TRBV12-3 or TRBV12-4 with TRBJ1-4; 9 nucleotides agree with TRBD1. V lost 6 bases and J lost 7; bases outside the gene matches: 6. The CDR3 length is 14 residues. CDR3 nucleotides: TGTGCCAGCAGACAGGACAGGGGAGGTGAAAAACTGTTTTTT. Amino acid sequence: CASRQDRGGEKLFF.

The V and J genes are TRBV12-3 or TRBV12-4 and TRBJ2-7; D is unclear. Deletions cut 1 base from V and 4 bases from J, with 8 bases between. The CDR3 has 13 residues. The CDR3 is CASSLGARYEQYF. Here the CDR3 DNA reads TGTGCCAGCAGTTTAGGAGCCCGGTACGAGCAGTACTTC.

The V and J genes are TRBV12-3 or TRBV12-4 and TRBJ2-5, with D unclear. Trimming took 6 bases from V and 4 from J, leaving 15 bases between them. The CDR3 consists of 14 residues. The DNA for the CDR3 is TGTGCCAGCAGCCAAGGGCTCTGGGGAGAGACCCAGTACTTC. Its protein product is CASSQGLWGETQYF.

This clonotype was counted at least ten times. This chain links TRBV29-1 with TRBJ2-5; D may be TRBD2 (6 bases). Germline values: CDR1 SQVTM, CDR2 ANQGSEA. This CDR3 has 14 residues. V gave up 4 bases and J gave up 1 base, with 13 bases separating them. The CDR3 is CSVGVSGLQETQYF. CDR3 DNA: TGCAGCGTTGGGGTTTCGGGACTCCAAGAGACCCAGTACTTC. Combining the CDR3 with reference TRBV29-1 and TRBJ2-5 gives the whole variable domain SAVISQKPSRDICQRGTSLTIQCQVDSQVTMMFWYRQQPGQSLTLIATANQGSEATYESGFVIDKFPISRPNLTFSTLTVSNMSPEDSSIYLCSVGVSGLQETQYFGPGTRLLVL.

The chain combines TRBV29-1 with TRBJ2-5; TRBD2 matches at 7 bases. CDR3 size: 17 residues. With 2 bases clipped from V and 2 bases from J, the junction kept 14 bases outside the gene matches. Germline lookup yields CDR1 SQVTM and CDR2 ANQGSEA. The CDR3 spells CSVEPRGGGGLQETQYF. The CDR3 DNA reads as TGCAGCGTTGAACCGCGGGGCGGGGGAGGCCTACAAGAGACCCAGTACTTC.

As to this clonotype: Sequence at one end of the junction differs from germline and may be a read error. The V gene is TRBV12-3 or TRBV12-4, the J gene TRBJ2-5; 11 bases are a match to TRBD1. CDR3 length equals 15 residues. The CDR3 sequence: CAGSPGQGVTETQYF. In DNA, the CDR3 is TGTGCCGGCAGCCCGGGACAGGGGGTTACAGAGACCCAGTACTTC.

V and J are TRBV11-1 and TRBJ2-1; no reliable D call. Germline lookup yields CDR1 SGHAT and CDR2 FQDESV (reference sequence). V gave up 3 bases and J gave up 8 bases, with 5 bases separating them. The CDR3 spans 11 residues. CDR3 nucleotide sequence: TGTGCCAGCAGCTTTAGCTATGAGCAGTTCTTC. Protein: CASSFSYEQFF. The entire variable domain, with the rest obtained from reference TRBV11-1 and TRBJ2-1, is as follows: EAEVAQSPRYKITEKSQAVAFWCDPISGHATLYWYRQILGQGPELLVQFQDESVVDDSQLPKDRFSAERLKGVDSTLKIQPAELGDSAMYLCASSFSYEQFFGPGTRLTVL.

This clonotype was found many times. The chain has TRBV7-8 and TRBJ2-7, with a tentative D call TRBD2 (8 bases). Germline V gives CDR1 SGHVS, CDR2 FQNEAQ. The V and J ends lost 4 bases and 3 bases respectively, with 13 bases between them. The CDR3 totals 14 residues. Here the CDR3 DNA reads TGTGCCAGCAGCTACGGGAGGGACAGCTACGAGCAGTACTTC. Translated, it gives CASSYGRDSYEQYF.

The genes are TRBV7-3 and TRBJ2-1; 9 positions agree with TRBD2. This CDR3 is built from 16 residues. Trimming removed 3 bases from V and 4 bases from J; junction bases left unmatched: 7. Germline V gene data show CDR1 as SGHTA and CDR2 as FQGTGA. CDR3: CASSLAGGITYNEQFF. DNA for the CDR3: TGTGCCAGCAGCTTGGCGGGGGGGATAACTTACAATGAGCAGTTCTTC.

The chain uses TRBV24-1 and TRBJ2-3; 10 bases are shared with TRBD2. CDR3 length: 16 amino acids. V trimming: 3 bases; J trimming: 8 bases; junction bases outside the gene matches: 10. Germline CDR1 is KGHDR and CDR2 is SFDVKD. The CDR3 region has the DNA TGTGCCACCAGTGATCCGGAACTAGCGGGGTTGGTTACGCAGTATTTT. Its protein product is CATSDPELAGLVTQYF.

This clonotype was seen only a few times. The V and J genes are TRBV7-3 and TRBJ1-1; TRBD1 is a possible D gene (5 bases). The germline gives CDR1 SGHTA, CDR2 FQGTGA. The CDR3 is 13 residues long. With 8 bases removed from V and 0 bases from J, the gap between germline ends came to 10 bases. In nucleotides, the CDR3 is TGTGCCAGCGGGGCCAGCGTGAACACTGAAGCTTTCTTT. Its translation: CASGASVNTEAFF.

The rearrangement joins TRBV2 to TRBJ2-1; no definite D call. Germline V lookup: CDR1 SNHLY, CDR2 FYNNEI. The length of the CDR3 is 12 residues. The V end lost 7 bases, the J end lost 5 bases, and 9 bases lay between the germline ends. CDR3 in amino acids: CASTRINNEQFF. CDR3 bases: TGTGCCAGCACCCGCATTAACAATGAGCAGTTCTTC.

The CDR3 loop reads CASTYATEAFF. CDR3 DNA sequence: TGTGCCAGCACTTATGCCACTGAAGCTTTCTTT. V usage is TRBV11-2 and J usage is TRBJ1-1, with unresolved D. The V gene lost 7 bases and the J gene lost 4 bases, with 7 bases spanning the gap. The CDR3 is 11 amino acids. CDR1 SGHAT and CDR2 FQNNGV come from the germline V gene.

A word on this clonotype: An end of the junction does not agree with germline; a read error may underlie this. This chain links TRBV4-1 with TRBJ2-7; TRBD2 matches 10 bases. The CDR3 runs to 15 residues. Germline lookup yields CDR1 MGHRA and CDR2 YSYEKL. The CDR3 nucleotides are TGCGCCAGCCGCCAAGAGCGGGGGGGAAGCTACGAGCAGTACTTC. The encoded protein is CASRQERGGSYEQYF.

There are a few counts of this clonotype. V gene TRBV4-1 combines with J gene TRBJ2-5, with D uncertain. The CDR3 totals 15 residues. Looked up from germline, CDR1 is MGHRA and CDR2 is YSYEKL. V lost 7 bases and J 2 bases, leaving 17 bases between the germline ends. The CDR3 coding sequence is TGCGCCAGCAAGGGTGCCCCATGGAGTCAAGAGACCCAGTACTTC. It encodes CASKGAPWSQETQYF.

The chain recombines TRBV4-1 with TRBJ2-3; no clear D. V was clipped by 0 bases and J by 0 bases, with 4 bases between them. This CDR3 has 14 amino acids. The germline V gene encodes CDR1 MGHRA and CDR2 YSYEKL. CDR3 amino acids: CASSQERSTDTQYF. In DNA form, the CDR3 reads TGCGCCAGCAGCCAAGAACGGAGCACAGATACGCAGTATTTT.

The genes are TRBV3-1 and TRBJ2-1; TRBD1 matches 8 bases. V trimming: 5 bases; J trimming: 5 bases; junction bases outside the gene matches: 8. The germline V gene encodes CDR1 LGHDT and CDR2 YNNKEL (reference sequence). The CDR3 covers 15 residues. The CDR3 is CASSGSGTGHNEQFF. The CDR3, as DNA: TGTGCCAGCAGCGGCTCCGGGACAGGACACAATGAGCAGTTCTTC.

The rearrangement uses TRBV6-1 and TRBJ2-1; no firm D call. The CDR3 spans 13 residues. Germline V gene data show CDR1 as MNHNS and CDR2 as SASEGT. V shed 5 bases and J shed 2 bases, with 7 bases lying between them. Written as DNA, the CDR3 is TGTGCCAGCAGTTTACTCACCTACAATGAGCAGTTCTTC. It translates to CASSLLTYNEQFF.

This clonotype was detected a few times. The chain uses TRBV28 and TRBJ1-2, with D possibly matching TRBD1 (6 bases). Looked up from germline, CDR1 is MDHEN and CDR2 is SYDVKM. V was cut by 10 bases and J by 2 bases, with 23 bases left in between. The CDR3 has 16 residues. CDR3 protein: CATIPGGPHPNYGYTF. The CDR3 DNA is TGTGCCACCATCCCGGGGGGCCCTCACCCAAACTATGGCTACACCTTC.

The chain carries TRBV18 and TRBJ2-4; 11 positions agree with TRBD1. The DNA matches TRBJ2-7 better at its end, which makes the J call doubtful. Germline V gives CDR1 KGHSH, CDR2 LQKENI. CDR3 size: 17 residues. CDR3 loop: CASSPTTGTGGKNEQYF. CDR3 nucleotide sequence: TGTGCCAGCTCACCAACTACCGGGACAGGGGGTAAGAACGAGCAGTACTTC.